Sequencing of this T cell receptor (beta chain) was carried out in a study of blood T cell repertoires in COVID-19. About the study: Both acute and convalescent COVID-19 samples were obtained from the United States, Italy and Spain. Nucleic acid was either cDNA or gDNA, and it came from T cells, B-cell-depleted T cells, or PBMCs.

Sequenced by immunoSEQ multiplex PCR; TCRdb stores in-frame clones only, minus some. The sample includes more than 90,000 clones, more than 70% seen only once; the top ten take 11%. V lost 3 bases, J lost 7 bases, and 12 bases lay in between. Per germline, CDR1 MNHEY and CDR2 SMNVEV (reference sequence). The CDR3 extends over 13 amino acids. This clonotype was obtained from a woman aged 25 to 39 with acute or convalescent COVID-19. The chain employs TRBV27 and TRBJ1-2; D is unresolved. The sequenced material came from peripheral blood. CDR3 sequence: CASSLSREGGYTF. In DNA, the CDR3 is TGTGCCAGCAGTTTGAGCCGGGAAGGTGGCTACACCTTC.